This T cell receptor (beta chain) was sequenced during a study of PD-1 blockade in mismatch repair-deficient tumors (dated by TCRdb to 2017 to 2019). Study-level background: Between September 2013 and late 2016, around 91 consecutive patients with 11 to 13 mismatch repair-deficient cancer types, all previously treated and progressing, were enrolled in the trial. Tumor-associated T cell clones were tracked in the peripheral blood of patients responding to PD-1 blockade by deep sequencing of TCR CDR3 regions. The study at large found these results: Clones residing in the tumor, which were often undetectable in blood before treatment, expanded quickly after pembrolizumab and then contracted, generally before radiologic responses.

Library preparation employed the immunoSEQ multiplex PCR assay. TCRdb limited this immuneACCESS table to in-frame rearrangements with V and J called. A share of clones is missing; checked studies link under half to unresolved V genes, and the rest is unexplained. The sample table records 30,000 to 40,000 clones; roughly 81% of these occur just once. The leading ten clones occupy around 4.2% of the sample. Worth noting for this clone: Its antigen remains unidentified. Per-base qualities were not stored, and no clone one base away is much larger.

For each enrolled patient, mismatch repair deficiency was established using either polymerase chain reaction or immunohistochemistry. A few patients who responded to pembrolizumab therapy underwent TCR sequencing. Pembrolizumab PD-1 blockade was prospectively tested in advanced mismatch repair-deficient cancers, regardless of tissue of origin, in the phase II trial. Peripheral blood T cell samples were collected serially, before PD-1 blockade began and at several time points afterward. Blood sampling time points were reported as weeks after the first dose of pembrolizumab. Taken from the germline V gene (reference sequence), the CDR1 and CDR2 loops are MNHNY and SVGAGI. Trimmed from V: 6 bases; trimmed from J: 2 bases; junction bases lacking a gene match: 5. Its CDR3 holds 14 amino acids, cysteine through phenylalanine. The only DNA kept is the CDR3, 42 bases in frame from the first base.

The sequence was collected from an adult with mismatch repair-deficient cancer. The chain is made from TRBV6-6 and TRBJ2-7; 9 middle bases align to TRBD1. The sample in question was peripheral blood, obtained around 75 weeks after starting pembrolizumab. This receptor has the CDR3 CASRTGGVAYEQYF. The base sequence is TGTGCCAGCAGGACAGGGGGAGTAGCCTACGAGCAGTACTTC.